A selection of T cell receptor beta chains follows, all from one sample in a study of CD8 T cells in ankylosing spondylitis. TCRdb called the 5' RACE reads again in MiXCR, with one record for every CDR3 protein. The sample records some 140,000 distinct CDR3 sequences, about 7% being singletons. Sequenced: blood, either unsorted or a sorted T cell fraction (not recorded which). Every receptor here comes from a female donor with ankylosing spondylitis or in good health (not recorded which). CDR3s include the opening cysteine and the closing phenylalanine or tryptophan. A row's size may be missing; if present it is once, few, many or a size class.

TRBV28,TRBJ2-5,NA,CASSLPPSAIRRGTQYF
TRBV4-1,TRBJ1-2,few,CASSQEEGRYGYTF
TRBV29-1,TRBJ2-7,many,CSVAGAGPYEQYF
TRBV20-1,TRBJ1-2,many,CSARAYRDLDYGYTF
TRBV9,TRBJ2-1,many,CASSVGADISYNEQFF
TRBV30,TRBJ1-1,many,CAWSWAGRDAFF
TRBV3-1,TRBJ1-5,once,CASSQSLTGVGNQPQHF
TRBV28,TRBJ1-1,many,CASSFSGQVGTEAFF
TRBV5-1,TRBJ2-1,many,CASSLYTNNEQFF
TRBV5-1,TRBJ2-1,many,CASSLGEAYNEQFF
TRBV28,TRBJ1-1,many,CASSFLQGEGTEAFF
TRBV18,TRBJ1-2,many,CASSPTGVLSGYTF
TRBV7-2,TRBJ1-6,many,CASSFYRNSYNSPLHF
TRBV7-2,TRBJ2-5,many,CASSLGLAGALGETQYF
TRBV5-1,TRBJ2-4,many,CASSLVGDSENIQYF
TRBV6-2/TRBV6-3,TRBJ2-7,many,CASSYRHEQYF
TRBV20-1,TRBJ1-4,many,CSARDRGGVGKLFF
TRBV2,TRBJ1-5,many,CASSPDRGRGQPQHF
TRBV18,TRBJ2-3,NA,CASSPPDDTQYF
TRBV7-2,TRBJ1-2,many,CASSLGGFGYGYTF
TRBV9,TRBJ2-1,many,CASSDVWGDNEQFF
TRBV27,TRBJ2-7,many,CASSSTVPSSYEQYF
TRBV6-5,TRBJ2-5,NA,CASTPRGRETQYF
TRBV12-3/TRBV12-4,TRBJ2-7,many,CASSTTGAPLSMYF
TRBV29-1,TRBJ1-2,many,CSVGGRAYPRF
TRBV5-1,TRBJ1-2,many,CASSLDTGNRGLGYTF
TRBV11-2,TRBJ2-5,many,CASSLDGMGETDQETQYF
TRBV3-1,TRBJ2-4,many,CASSLGPNIQYF
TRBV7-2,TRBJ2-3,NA,CASSLGRTPASTDTQYF
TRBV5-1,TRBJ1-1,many,CASSFGGGNTEAFF
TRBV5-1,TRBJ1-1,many,CASSSINDGLNTEAFF
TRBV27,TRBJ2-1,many,CASSLPPYNEQFF
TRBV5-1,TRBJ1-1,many,CASSLHTGSTEAFF
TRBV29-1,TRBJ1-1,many,CSVVGRRMNTEAFF
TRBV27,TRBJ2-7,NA,CASSLREGGEQYF
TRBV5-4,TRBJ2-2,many,CASSHPEGNTGELFF
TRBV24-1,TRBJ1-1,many,CATNLDRAGTQTSTEAFF
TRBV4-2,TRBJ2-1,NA,CASSQEPGLAGNEQFF
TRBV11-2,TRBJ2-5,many,CASSLDSGLETQYF
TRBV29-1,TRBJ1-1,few,CSVRAVRDTEAFF
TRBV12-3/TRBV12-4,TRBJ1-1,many,CASSLMRARGEAFF
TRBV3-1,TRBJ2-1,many,CASSQEGQGFEQFF
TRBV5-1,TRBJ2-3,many,CASSPRARTTDTQYF
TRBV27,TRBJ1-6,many,CASSPPDRGHSPLHF
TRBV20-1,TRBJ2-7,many,CSARGQGIEQYF
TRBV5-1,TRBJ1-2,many,CASSEPGSPSGYTF
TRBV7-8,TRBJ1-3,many,CASSLVQGGAGSGNTIYF
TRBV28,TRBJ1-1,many,CASSPPRRGNAEAFF
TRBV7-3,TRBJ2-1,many,CASSSQTGGMDEQFF